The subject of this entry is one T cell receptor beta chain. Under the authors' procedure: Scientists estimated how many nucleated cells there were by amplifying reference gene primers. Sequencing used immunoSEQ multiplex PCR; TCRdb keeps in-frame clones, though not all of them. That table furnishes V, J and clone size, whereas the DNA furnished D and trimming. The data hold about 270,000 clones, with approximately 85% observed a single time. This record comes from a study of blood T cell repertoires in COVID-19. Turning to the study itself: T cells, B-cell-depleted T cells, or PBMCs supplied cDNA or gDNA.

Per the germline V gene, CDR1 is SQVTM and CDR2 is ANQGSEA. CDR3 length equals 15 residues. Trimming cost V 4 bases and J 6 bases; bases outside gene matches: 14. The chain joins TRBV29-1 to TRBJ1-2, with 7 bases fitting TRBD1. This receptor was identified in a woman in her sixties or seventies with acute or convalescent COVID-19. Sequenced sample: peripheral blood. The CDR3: CSVANPGQGENGYTF. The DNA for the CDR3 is TGCAGCGTTGCCAACCCCGGGCAGGGGGAGAATGGCTACACCTTC.